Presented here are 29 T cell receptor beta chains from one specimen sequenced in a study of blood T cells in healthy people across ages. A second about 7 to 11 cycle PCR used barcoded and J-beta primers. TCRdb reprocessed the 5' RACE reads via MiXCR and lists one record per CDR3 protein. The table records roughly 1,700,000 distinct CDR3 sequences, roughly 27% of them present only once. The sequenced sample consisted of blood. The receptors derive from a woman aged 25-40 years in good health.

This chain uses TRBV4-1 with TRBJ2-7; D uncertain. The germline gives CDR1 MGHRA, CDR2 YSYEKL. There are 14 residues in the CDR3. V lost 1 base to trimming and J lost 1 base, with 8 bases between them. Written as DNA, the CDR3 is TGCGCCAGCAGCCAAGTGGCAGCGTCCTACGAGCAGTACTTC. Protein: CASSQVAASYEQYF.

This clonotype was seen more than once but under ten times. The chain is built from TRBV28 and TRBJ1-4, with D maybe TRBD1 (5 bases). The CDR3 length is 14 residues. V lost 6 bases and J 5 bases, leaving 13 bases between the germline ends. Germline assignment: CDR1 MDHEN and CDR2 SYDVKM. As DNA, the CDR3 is TGTGCCAGCAGGCCGGGACGACTGAATGAAAAACTGTTTTTT. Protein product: CASRPGRLNEKLFF. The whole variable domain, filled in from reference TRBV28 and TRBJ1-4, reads DVKVTQSSRYLVKRTGEKVFLECVQDMDHENMFWYRQDPGLGLRLIYFSYDVKMKEKGDIPEGYSVSREKKERFSLILESASTNQTSMYLCASRPGRLNEKLFFGSGTQLSVL.

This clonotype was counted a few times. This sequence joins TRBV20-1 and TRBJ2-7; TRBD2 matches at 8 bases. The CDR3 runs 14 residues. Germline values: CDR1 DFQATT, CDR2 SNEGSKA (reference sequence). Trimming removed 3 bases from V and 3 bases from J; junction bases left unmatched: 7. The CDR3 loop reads CSASISGGIYEQYF. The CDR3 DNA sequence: TGCAGTGCTAGTATTTCGGGGGGGATCTACGAGCAGTACTTC.

CDR3 sequence: CSVEDQKGGYTF. As DNA, the CDR3 is TGCAGCGTTGAAGATCAAAAGGGGGGCTACACCTTC. The chain couples TRBV29-1 to TRBJ1-2, with D possibly TRBD1 on 5 matching bases. The CDR3 sequence is 12 residues long. The ends were cut back, 0 bases at V and 8 bases at J, with 10 bases in the middle. Germline V gene lookup returns CDR1 SQVTM and CDR2 ANQGSEA.

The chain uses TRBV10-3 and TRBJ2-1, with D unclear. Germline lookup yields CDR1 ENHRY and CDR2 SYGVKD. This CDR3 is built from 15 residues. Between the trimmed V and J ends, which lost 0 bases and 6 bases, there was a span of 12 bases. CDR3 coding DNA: TGTGCCATCAGTGAGTCGAAGAGGCCCTGCAATGAGCAGTTCTTC. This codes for CAISESKRPCNEQFF.

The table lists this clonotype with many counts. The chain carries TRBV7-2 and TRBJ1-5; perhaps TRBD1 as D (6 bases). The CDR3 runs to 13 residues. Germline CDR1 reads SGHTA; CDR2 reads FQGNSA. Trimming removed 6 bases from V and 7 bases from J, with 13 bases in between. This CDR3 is CASSWDTGQPQHF. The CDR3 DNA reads TGTGCCAGCAGTTGGGACACAGGCCAGCCCCAGCATTTT.

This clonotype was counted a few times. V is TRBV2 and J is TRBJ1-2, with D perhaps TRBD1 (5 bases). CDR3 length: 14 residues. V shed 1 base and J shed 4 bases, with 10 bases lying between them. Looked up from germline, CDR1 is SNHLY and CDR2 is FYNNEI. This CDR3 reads CASSEDRSPYGYTF. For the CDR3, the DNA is TGTGCCAGCAGTGAAGACAGGAGCCCCTATGGCTACACCTTC.

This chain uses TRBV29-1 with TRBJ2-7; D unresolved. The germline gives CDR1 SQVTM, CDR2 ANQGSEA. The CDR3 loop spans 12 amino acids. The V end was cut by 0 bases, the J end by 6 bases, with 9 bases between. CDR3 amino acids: CSVEEDGSEQYF. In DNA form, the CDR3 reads TGCAGCGTTGAAGAGGACGGCTCCGAGCAGTACTTC.

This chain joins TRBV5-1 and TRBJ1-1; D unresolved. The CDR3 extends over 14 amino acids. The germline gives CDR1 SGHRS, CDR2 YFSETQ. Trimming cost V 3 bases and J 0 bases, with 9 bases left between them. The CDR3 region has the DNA TGCGCCAGCAGCTCATTGACGATGAACACTGAAGCTTTCTTT. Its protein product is CASSSLTMNTEAFF.

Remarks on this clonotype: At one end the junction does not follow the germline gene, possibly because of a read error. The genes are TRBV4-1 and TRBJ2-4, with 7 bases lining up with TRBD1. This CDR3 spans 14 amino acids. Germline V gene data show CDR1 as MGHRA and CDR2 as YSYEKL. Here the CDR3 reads CASNQRGRSNIQYF. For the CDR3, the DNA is TGCGCCAGCAACCAAAGGGGGCGGAGTAACATTCAGTACTTC.

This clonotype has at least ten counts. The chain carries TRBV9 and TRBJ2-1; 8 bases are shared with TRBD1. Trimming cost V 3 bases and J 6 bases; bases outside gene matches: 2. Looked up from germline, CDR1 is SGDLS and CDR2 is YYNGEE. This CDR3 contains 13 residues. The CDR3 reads CASSADRGNEQFF. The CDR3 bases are TGTGCCAGCAGCGCCGACAGGGGCAATGAGCAGTTCTTC.

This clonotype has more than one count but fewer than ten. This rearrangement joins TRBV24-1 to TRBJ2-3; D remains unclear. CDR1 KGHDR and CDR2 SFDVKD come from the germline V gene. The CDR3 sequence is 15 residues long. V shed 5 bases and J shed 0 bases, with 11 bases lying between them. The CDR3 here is CATSVGYSSTDTQYF. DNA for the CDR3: TGTGCCACCAGTGTGGGTTATTCTAGCACAGATACGCAGTATTTT.

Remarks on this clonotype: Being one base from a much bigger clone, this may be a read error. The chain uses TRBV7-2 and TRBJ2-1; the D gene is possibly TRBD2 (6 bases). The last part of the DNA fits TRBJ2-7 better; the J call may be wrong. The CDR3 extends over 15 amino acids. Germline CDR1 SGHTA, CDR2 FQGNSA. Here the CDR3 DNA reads TGTGCCAGCAGCCCGACGGGACTCGGATACAATGAGCAGTACTTC. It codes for CASSPTGLGYNEQYF.

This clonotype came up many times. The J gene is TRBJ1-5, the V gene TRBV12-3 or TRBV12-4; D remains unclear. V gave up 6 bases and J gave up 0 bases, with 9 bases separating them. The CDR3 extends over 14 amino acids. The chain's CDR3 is CASSLWGSNQPQHF. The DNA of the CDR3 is TGTGCCAGCAGCTTATGGGGTAGCAATCAGCCCCAGCATTTT.

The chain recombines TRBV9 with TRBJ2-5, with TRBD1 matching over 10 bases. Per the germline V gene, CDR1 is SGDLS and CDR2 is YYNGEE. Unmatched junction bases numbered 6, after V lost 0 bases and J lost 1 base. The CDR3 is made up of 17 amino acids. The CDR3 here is CASSVGPGDRGQETQYF. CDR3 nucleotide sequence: TGTGCCAGCAGCGTAGGACCTGGGGACAGGGGCCAAGAGACCCAGTACTTC.

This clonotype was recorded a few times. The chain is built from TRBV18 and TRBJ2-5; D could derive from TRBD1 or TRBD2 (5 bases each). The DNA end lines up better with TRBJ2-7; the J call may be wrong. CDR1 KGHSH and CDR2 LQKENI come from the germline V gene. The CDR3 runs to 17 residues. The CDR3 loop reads CASSPGDPRPVSYEQYF. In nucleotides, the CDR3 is TGTGCCAGCTCACCAGGGGACCCCCGACCCGTCTCCTACGAGCAGTACTTC.

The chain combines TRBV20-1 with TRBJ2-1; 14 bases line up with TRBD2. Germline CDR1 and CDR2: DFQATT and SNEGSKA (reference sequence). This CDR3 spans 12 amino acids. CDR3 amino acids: CGGLAGANEQFF. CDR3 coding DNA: TGCGGGGGACTAGCGGGAGCCAATGAGCAGTTCTTC.

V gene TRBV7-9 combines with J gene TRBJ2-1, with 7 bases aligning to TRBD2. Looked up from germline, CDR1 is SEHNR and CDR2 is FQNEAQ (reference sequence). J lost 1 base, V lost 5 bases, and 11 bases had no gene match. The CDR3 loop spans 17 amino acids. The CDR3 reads CASSRRRSGMSYNEQFF. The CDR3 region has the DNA TGTGCCAGCAGCCGGAGGAGGAGCGGGATGTCCTACAATGAGCAGTTCTTC.

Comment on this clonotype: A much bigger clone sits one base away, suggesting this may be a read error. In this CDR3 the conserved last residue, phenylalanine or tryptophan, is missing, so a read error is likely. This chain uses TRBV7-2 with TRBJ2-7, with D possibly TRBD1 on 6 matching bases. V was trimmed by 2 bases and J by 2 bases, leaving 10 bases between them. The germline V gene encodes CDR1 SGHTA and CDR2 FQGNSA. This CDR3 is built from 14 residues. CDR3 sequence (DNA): TGTGCCAGCAGCTTACAGGGGTACCCCTACGAGCAGTACTGC. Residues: CASSLQGYPYEQYC.

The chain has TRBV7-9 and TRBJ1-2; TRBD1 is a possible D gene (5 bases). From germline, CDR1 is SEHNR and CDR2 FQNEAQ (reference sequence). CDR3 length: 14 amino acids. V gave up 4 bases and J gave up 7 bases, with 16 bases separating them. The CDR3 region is CASSWSAEGPGYTF. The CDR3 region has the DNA TGTGCCAGCAGCTGGTCCGCCGAGGGGCCTGGCTACACCTTC.

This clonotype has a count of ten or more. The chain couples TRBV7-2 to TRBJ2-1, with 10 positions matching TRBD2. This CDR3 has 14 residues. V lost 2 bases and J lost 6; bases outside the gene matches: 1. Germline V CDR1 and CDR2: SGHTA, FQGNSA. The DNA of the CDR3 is TGTGCCAGCAGCTTACTAGCGGGAGCCAATGAGCAGTTCTTC. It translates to CASSLLAGANEQFF.

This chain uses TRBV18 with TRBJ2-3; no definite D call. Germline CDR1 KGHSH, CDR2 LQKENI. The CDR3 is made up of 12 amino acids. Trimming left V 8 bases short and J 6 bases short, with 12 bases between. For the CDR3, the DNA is TGTGCCAGCAGCTCGGTAGAGGATACGCAGTATTTT. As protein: CASSSVEDTQYF.

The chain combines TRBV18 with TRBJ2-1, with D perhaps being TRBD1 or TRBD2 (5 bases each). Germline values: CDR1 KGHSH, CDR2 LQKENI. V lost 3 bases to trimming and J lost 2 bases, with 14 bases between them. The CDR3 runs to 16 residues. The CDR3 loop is CASSPSGTVPYNEQFF. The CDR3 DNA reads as TGTGCCAGCTCACCGTCCGGGACGGTACCCTACAATGAGCAGTTCTTC.

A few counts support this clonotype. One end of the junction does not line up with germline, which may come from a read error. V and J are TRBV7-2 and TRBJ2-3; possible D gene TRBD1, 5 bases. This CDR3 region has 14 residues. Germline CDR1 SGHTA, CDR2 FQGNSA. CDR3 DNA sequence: TGTGCCGGCAGCTTCAGGCAGGGAACAGATACGCAGTATTTT. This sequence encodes CAGSFRQGTDTQYF.

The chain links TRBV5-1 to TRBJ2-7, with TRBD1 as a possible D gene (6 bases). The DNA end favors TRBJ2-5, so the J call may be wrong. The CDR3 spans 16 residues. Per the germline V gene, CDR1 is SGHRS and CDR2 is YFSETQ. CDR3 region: CASSFSGTPVGETQYF. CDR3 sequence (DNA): TGCGCCAGCAGTTTTTCCGGGACACCGGTAGGAGAGACCCAGTACTTC.

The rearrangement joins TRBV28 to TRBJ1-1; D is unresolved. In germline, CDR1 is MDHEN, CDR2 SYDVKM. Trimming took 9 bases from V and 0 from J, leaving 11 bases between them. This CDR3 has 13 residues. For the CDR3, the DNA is TGTGCCAGTGAGGTCAGGTTGAACACTGAAGCTTTCTTT. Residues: CASEVRLNTEAFF.

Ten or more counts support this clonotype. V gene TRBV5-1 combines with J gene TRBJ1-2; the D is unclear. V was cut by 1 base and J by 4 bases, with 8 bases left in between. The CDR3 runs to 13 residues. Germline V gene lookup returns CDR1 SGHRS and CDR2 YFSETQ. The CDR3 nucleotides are TGCGCCAGCAGCTTGAGGCGTCTCTATGGCTACACCTTC. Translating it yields CASSLRRLYGYTF.

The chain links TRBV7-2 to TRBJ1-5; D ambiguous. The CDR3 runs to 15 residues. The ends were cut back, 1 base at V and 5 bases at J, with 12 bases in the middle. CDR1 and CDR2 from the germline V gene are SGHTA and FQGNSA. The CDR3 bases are TGTGCCAGCAGCTTAGTCCCCCAGGTAGATCAGCCCCAGCATTTT. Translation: CASSLVPQVDQPQHF.

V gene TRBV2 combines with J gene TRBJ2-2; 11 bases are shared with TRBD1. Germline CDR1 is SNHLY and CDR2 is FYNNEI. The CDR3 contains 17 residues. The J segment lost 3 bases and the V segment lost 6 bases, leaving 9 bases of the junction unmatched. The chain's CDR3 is CASRADRGRPHTGELFF. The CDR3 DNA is TGTGCCAGCAGGGCGGACAGGGGGCGGCCACACACCGGGGAGCTGTTTTTT.